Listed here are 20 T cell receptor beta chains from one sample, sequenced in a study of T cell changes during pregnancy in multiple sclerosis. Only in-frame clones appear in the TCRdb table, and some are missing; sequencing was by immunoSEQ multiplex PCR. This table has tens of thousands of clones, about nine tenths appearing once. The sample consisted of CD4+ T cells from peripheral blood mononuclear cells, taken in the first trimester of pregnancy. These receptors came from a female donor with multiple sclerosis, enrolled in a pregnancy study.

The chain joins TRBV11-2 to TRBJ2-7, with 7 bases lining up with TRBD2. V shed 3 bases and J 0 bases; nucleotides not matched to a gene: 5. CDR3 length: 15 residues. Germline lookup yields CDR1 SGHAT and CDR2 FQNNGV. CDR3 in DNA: TGTGCCAGCAGCTTTGGGGTAGCGGGCTCCTACGAGCAGTACTTC. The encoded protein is CASSFGVAGSYEQYF.

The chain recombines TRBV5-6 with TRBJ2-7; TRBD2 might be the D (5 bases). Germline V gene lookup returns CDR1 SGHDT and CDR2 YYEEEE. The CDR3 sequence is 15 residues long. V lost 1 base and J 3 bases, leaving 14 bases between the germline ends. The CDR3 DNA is TGTGCCAGCAGCTTGATACGGCGGGCGGGCTACGAGCAGTACTTC. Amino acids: CASSLIRRAGYEQYF.

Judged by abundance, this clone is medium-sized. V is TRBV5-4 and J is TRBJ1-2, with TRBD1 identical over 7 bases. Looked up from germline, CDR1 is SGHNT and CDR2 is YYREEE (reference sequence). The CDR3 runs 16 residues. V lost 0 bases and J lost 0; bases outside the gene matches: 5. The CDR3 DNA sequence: TGTGCCAGCAGCTTGGGTGACAGGGAGCCTAACTATGGCTACACCTTC. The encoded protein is CASSLGDREPNYGYTF.

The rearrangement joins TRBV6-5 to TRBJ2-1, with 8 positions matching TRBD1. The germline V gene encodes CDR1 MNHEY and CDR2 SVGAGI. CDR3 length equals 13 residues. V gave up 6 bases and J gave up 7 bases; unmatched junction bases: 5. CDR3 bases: TGTGCCAGCAGCCGGACAGGGTGGAATGAGCAGTTCTTC. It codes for CASSRTGWNEQFF.

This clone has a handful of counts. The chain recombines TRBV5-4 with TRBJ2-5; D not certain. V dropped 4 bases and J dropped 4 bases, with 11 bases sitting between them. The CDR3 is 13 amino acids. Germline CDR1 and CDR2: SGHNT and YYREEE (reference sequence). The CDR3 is CASSQAVGETQYF. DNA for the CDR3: TGTGCCAGCAGCCAGGCAGTAGGAGAGACCCAGTACTTC.

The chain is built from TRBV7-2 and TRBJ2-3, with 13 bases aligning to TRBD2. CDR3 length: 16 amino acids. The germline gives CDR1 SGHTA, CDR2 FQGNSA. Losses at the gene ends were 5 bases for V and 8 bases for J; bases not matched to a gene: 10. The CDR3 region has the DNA TGTGCCAGCAGCCCCCGGACTAGCGGGAGAGTAGGTACGCAGTATTTT. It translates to CASSPRTSGRVGTQYF. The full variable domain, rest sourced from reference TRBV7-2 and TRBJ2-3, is GAGVSQSPSNKVTEKGKDVELRCDPISGHTALYWYRQSLGQGLEFLIYFQGNSAPDKSGLPSDRFSAERTGGSVSTLTIQRTQQEDSAVYLCASSPRTSGRVGTQYFGPGTRLTVL.

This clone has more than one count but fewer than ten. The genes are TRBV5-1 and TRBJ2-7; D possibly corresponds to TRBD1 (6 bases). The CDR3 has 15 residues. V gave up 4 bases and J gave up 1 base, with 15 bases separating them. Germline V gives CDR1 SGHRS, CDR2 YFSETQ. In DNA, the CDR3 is TGCGCCAGCAGCGTAGGAACGACAGGTTCCTACGAGCAGTACTTC. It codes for CASSVGTTGSYEQYF.

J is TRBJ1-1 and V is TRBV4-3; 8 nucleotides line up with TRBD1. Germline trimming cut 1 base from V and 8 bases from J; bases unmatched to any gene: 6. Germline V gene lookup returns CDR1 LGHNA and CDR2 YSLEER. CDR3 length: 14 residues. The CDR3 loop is CASSQVARGPEAFF. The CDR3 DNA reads TGCGCCAGCAGCCAAGTGGCCAGGGGGCCCGAAGCTTTCTTT.

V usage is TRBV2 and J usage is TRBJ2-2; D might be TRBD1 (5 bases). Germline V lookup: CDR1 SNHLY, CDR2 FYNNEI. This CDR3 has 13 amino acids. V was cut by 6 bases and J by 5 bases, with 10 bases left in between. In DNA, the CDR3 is TGTGCCAGCAGAGACAGTCCGACCGGGGAGCTGTTTTTT. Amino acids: CASRDSPTGELFF.

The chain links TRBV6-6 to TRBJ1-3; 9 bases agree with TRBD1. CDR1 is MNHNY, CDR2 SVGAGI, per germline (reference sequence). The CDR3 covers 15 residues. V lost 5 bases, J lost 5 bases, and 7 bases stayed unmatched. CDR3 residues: CASSRDRVGRNTIYF. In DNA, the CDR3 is TGTGCCAGCAGTCGGGACAGGGTCGGAAGAAACACCATATATTTT.

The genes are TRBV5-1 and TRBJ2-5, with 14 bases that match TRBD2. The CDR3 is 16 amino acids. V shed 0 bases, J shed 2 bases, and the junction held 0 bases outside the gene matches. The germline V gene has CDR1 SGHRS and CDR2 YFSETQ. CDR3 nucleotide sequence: TGCGCCAGCAGCTTGGGACTAGCGGGGGGGCAAGAGACCCAGTACTTC. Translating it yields CASSLGLAGGQETQYF.

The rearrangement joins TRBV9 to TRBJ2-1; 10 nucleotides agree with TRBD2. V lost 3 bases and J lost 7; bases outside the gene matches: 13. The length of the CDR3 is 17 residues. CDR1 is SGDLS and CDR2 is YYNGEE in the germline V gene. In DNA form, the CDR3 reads TGTGCCAGCAGCGCCGGCCGGTCAGCGGGAGGGCGGAATGAGCAGTTCTTC. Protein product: CASSAGRSAGGRNEQFF.

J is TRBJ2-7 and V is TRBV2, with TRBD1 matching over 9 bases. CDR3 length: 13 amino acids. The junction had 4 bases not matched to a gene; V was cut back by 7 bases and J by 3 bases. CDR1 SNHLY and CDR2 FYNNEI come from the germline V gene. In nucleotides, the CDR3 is TGTGCCAGCAAGGGACAGGGACTCTACGAGCAGTACTTC. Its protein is CASKGQGLYEQYF.

This CDR3 reads CASSIERSSYNSPLHF. The CDR3 DNA reads as TGCGCCAGCAGTATAGAAAGGAGCTCCTATAATTCACCCCTCCACTTT. The chain is built from TRBV10-1 and TRBJ1-6, with unresolved D. Trimming shortened V by 5 bases and J by 0 bases, and 11 bases separated the two germline ends. Germline V gene data show CDR1 as WNHNN and CDR2 as SYGVQD (reference sequence). This CDR3 is 16 amino acids long.

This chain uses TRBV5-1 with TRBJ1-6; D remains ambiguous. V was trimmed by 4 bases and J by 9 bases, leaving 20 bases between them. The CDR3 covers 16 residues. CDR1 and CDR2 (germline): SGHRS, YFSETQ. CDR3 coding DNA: TGCGCCAGCAGCGGAACGTGGAGTTCGCCGACTTCACCCCTCCACTTT. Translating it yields CASSGTWSSPTSPLHF.

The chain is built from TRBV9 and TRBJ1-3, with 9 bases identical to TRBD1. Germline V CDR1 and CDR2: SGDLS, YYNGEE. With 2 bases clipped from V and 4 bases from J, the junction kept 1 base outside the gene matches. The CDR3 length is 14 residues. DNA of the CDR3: TGTGCCAGCAGCGTTGGACAGGGGGGAAACACCATATATTTT. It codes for CASSVGQGGNTIYF.

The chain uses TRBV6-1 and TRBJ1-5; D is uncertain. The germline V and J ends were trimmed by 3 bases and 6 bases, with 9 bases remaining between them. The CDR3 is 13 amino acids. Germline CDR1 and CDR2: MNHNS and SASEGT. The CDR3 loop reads CASSDGVGQPQHF. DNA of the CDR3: TGTGCCAGCAGTGATGGAGTCGGTCAGCCCCAGCATTTT.

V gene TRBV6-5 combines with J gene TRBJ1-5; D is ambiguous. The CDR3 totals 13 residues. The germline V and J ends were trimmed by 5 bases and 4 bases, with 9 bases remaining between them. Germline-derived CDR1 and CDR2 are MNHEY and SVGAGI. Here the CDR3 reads CASSTRGNQPQHF. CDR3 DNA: TGTGCCAGCAGTACCCGAGGGAATCAGCCCCAGCATTTT.

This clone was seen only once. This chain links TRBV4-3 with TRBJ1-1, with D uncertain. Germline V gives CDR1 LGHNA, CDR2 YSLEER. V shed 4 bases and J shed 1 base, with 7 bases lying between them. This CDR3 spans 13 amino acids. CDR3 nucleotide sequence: TGCGCCAGCAGCCTTTCAAAGAACACTGAAGCTTTCTTT. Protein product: CASSLSKNTEAFF.

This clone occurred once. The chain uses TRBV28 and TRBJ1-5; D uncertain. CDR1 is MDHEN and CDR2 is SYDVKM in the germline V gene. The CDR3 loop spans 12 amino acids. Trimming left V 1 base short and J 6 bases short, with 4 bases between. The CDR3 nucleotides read TGTGCCAGCAGTTTATTCCTTCAGCCCCAGCATTTT. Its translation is CASSLFLQPQHF.